This TCR beta chain was sequenced for a study of control samples from healthy donors and cancer patients. The method was immunoSEQ multiplex PCR; TCRdb's version includes in-frame clones alone and lacks a portion of them. This sample has about 120,000 clones, with 88% found just once. Looked up from germline, CDR1 is MNHEY and CDR2 is SMNVEV (reference sequence). CDR3 length equals 13 residues. Trimming removed 3 bases at V and 3 bases at J, with 8 bases between. The specimen was blood. The rearrangement uses TRBV27 and TRBJ1-2, with D maybe TRBD1 (6 bases). The TCR sequence derives from a man aged 40-49 years in good health. CDR3 sequence: CASSFQGYYGYTF. Written as DNA, the CDR3 is TGTGCCAGCAGTTTCCAGGGGTACTATGGCTACACCTTC.